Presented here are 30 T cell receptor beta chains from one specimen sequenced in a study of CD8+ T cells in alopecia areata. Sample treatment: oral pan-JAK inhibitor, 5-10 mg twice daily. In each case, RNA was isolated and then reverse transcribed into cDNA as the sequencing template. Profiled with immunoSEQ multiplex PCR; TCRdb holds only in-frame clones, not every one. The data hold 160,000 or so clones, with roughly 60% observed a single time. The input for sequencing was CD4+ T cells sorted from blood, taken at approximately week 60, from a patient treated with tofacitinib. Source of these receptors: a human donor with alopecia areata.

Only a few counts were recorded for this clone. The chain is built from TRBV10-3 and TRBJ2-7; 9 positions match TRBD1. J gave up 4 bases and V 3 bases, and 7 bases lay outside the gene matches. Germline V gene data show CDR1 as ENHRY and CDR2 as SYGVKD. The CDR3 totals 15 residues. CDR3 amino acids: CAISDRDREGYEQYF. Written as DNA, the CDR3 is TGTGCCATCAGTGACCGGGACAGGGAAGGGTACGAGCAGTACTTC.

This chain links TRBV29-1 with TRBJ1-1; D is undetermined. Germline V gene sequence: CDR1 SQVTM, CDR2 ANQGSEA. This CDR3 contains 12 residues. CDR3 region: CRVDGSSNEAFF. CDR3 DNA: TGCAGGGTCGACGGGAGTTCGAATGAAGCTTTCTTT.

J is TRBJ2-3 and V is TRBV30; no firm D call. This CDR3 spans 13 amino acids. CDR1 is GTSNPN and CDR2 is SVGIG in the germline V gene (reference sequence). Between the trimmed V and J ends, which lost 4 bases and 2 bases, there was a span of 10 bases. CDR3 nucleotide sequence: TGTGCCTGGAACGCCGGTAACACAGATACGCAGTATTTT. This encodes CAWNAGNTDTQYF.

The CDR3 nucleotides are TGCAGCGCCCGGGACAGGGAGAGGGGGAATAACTATGGCTACACCTTC. Residues: CSARDRERGNNYGYTF. V gene TRBV29-1 combines with J gene TRBJ1-2; 9 bases match TRBD1. The CDR3 consists of 16 residues. Germline V gene lookup returns CDR1 SQVTM and CDR2 ANQGSEA. The V gene end was trimmed by 7 bases and the J gene end by 1 base; junction bases not matched to a gene: 13.

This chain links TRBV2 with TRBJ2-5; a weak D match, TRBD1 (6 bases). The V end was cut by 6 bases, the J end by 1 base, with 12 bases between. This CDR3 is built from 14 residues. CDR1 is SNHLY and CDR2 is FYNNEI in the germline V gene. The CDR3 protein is CASRPRTAQETQYF. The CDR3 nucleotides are TGTGCCAGCAGACCCCGGACAGCCCAAGAGACCCAGTACTTC. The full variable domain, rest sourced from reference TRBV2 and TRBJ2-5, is EPEVTQTPSHQVTQMGQEVILRCVPISNHLYFYWYRQILGQKVEFLVSFYNNEISEKSEIFDDQFSVERPDGSNFTLKIRSTKLEDSAMYFCASRPRTAQETQYFGPGTRLLVL.

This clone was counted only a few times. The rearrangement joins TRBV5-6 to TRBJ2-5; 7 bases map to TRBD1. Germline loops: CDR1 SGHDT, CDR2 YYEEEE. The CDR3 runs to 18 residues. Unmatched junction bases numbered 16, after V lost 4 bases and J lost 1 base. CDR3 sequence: CASSPLPRGQALQETQYF. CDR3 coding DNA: TGTGCCAGCAGCCCGCTCCCCCGAGGACAGGCCCTCCAAGAGACCCAGTACTTC.

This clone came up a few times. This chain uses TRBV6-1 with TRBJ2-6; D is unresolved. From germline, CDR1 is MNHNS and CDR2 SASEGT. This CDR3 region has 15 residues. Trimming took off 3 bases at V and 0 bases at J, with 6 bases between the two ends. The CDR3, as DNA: TGTGCCAGCAGTGACGGTCACTCTGGGGCCAACGTCCTGACTTTC. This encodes CASSDGHSGANVLTF.

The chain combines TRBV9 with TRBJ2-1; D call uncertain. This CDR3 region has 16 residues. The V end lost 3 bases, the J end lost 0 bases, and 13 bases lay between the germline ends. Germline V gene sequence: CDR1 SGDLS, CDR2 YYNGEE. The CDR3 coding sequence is TGTGCCAGCAGCGCCAAACGTGCTAGCTCCTACAATGAGCAGTTCTTC. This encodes CASSAKRASSYNEQFF.

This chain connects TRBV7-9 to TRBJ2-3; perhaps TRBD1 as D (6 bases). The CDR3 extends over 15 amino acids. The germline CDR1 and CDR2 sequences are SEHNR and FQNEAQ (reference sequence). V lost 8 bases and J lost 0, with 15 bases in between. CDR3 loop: CASHLRDTSTDTQYF. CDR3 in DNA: TGTGCCAGCCATCTCCGGGACACTAGCACAGATACGCAGTATTTT.

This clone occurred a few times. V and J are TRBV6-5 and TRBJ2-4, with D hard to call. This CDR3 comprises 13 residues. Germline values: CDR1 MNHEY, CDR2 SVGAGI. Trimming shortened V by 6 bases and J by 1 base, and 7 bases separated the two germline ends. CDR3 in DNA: TGTGCCAGCAGGATAAATGCCAAAAACATTCAGTACTTC. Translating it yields CASRINAKNIQYF.

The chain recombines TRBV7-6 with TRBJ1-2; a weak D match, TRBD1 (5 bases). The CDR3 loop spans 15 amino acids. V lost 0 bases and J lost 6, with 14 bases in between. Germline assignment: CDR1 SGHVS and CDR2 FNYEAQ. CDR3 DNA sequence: TGTGCCAGCAGCTTAGCGGGCACGCCGGGGGATGGCTACACCTTC. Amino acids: CASSLAGTPGDGYTF.

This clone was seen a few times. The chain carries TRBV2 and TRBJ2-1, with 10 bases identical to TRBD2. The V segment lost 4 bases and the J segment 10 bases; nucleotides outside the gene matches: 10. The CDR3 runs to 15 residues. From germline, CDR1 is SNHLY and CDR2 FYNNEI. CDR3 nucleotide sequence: TGTGCCAGCAGTGGTCTAGCGGGGGCCCCGGGGGAGCAGTTCTTC. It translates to CASSGLAGAPGEQFF.

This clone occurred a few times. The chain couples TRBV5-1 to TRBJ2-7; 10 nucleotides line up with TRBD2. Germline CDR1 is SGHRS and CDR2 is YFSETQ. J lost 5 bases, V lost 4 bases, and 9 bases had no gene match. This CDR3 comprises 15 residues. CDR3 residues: CASSPTGTSVNEQYF. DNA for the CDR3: TGCGCCAGCAGCCCCACCGGGACTAGCGTCAACGAGCAGTACTTC.

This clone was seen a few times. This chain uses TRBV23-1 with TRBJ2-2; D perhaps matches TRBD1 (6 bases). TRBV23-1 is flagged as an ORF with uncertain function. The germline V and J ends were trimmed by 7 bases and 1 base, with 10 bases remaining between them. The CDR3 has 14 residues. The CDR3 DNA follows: TGCGCCAGCAACAGGGAGAAGAACACCGGGGAGCTGTTTTTT. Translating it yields CASNREKNTGELFF.

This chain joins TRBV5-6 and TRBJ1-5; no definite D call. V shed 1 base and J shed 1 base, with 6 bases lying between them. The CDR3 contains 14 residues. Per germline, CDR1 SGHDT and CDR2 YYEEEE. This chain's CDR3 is CASSLSGSNQPQHF. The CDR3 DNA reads TGTGCCAGCAGCTTGTCGGGAAGCAATCAGCCCCAGCATTTT.

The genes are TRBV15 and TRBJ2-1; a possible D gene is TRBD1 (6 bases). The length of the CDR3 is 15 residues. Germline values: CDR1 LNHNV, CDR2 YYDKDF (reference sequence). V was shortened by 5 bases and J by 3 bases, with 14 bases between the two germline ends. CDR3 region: CATSPKKGDYNEQFF. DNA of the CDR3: TGTGCCACCAGCCCTAAAAAGGGGGACTACAATGAGCAGTTCTTC.

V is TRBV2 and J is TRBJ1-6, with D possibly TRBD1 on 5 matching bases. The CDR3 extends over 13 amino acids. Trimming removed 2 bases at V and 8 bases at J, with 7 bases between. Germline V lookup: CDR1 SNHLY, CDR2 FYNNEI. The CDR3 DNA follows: TGTGCCAGCAGTGAACAGGGTGATTCACCCCTCCACTTT. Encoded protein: CASSEQGDSPLHF.

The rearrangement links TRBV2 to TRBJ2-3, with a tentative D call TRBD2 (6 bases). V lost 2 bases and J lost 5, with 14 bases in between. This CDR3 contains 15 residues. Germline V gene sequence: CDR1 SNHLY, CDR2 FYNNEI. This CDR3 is CASSEHWGGIDTQYF. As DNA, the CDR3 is TGTGCCAGCAGTGAACATTGGGGAGGTATAGATACGCAGTATTTT.

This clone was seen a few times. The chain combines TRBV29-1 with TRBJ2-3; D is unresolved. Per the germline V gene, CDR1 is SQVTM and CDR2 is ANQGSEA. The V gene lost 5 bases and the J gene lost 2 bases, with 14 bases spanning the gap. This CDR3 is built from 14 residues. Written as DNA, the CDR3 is TGCAGCGTTCCCAAGCAGACGCCCACAGATACGCAGTATTTT. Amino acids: CSVPKQTPTDTQYF.

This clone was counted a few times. The CDR3 sequence is CASSAGSTSGANVLTF. CDR3 coding DNA: TGTGCCAGCAGCGCAGGTAGCACCTCTGGGGCCAACGTCCTGACTTTC. The rearrangement joins TRBV5-8 to TRBJ2-6, with D uncertain. CDR1 and CDR2 from the germline V gene are SGHTS and YDEGEE. Trimming removed 4 bases from V and 0 bases from J, with 11 bases in between. The CDR3 is 16 amino acids.

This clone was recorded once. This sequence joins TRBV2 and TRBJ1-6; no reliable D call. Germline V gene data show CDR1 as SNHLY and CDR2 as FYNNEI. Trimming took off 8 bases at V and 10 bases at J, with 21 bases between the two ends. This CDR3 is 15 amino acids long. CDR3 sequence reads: CASATSTLGSSPLHF. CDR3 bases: TGTGCCAGCGCTACCTCGACGTTGGGTAGCTCACCCCTCCACTTT. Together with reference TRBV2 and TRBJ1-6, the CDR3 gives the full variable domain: EPEVTQTPSHQVTQMGQEVILRCVPISNHLYFYWYRQILGQKVEFLVSFYNNEISEKSEIFDDQFSVERPDGSNFTLKIRSTKLEDSAMYFCASATSTLGSSPLHFGNGTRLTVT.

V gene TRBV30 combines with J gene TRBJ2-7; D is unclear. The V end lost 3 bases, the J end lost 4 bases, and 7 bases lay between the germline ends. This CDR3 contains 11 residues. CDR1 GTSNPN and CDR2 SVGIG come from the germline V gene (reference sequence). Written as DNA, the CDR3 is TGTGCCTGGAGCAAAGAATACGAGCAGTACTTC. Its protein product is CAWSKEYEQYF.

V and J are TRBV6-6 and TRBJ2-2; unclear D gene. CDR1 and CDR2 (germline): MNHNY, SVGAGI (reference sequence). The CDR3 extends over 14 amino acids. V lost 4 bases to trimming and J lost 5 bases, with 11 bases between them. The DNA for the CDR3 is TGTGCCAGCAGTTCGCCGCTAGTAACCGGGGAGCTGTTTTTT. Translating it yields CASSSPLVTGELFF.

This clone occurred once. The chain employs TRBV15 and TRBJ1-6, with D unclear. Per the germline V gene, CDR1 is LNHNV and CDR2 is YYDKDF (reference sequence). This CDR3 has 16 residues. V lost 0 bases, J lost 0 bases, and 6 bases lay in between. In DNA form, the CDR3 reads TGTGCCACCAGCAGAGATGTCAGCTCCTATAATTCACCCCTCCACTTT. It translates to CATSRDVSSYNSPLHF.

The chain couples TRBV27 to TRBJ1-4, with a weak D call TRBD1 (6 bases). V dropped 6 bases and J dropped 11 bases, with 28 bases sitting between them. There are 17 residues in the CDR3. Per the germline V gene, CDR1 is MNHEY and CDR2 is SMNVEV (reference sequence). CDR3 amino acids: CASRHNTTGRLGNKLFF. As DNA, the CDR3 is TGTGCCAGCAGGCATAACACAACAGGGCGCTTGGGAAATAAACTGTTTTTT.

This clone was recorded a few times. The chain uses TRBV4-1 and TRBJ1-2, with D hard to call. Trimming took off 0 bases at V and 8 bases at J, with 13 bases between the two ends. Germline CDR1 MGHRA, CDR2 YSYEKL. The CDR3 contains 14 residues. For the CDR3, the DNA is TGCGCCAGCAGCCAAGAGGAGGTCGGATGGGGCTACACCTTC. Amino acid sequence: CASSQEEVGWGYTF.

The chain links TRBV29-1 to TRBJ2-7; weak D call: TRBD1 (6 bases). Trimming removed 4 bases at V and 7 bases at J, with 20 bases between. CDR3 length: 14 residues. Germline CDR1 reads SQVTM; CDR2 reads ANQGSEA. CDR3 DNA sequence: TGCAGCGTTGTCTCTCTACAGGGAGCAGGGGAGCAGTACTTC. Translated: CSVVSLQGAGEQYF.

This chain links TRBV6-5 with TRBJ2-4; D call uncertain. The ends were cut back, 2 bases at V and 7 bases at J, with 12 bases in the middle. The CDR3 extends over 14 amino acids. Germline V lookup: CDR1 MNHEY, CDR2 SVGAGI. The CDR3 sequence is CASSYDGPSNIQYF. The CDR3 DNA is TGTGCCAGCAGTTACGACGGGCCAAGTAACATTCAGTACTTC.

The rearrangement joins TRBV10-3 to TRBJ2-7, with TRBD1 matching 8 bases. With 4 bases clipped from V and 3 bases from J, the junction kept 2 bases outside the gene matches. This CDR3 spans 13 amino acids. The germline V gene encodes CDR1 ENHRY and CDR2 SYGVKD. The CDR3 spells CAISGTGHYEQYF. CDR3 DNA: TGTGCCATCAGTGGGACAGGGCACTACGAGCAGTACTTC.

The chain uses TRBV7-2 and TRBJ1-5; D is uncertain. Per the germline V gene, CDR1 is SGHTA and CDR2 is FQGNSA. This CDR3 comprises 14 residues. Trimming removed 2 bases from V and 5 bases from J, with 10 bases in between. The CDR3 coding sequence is TGTGCCAGCAGCTTATTGGGGAGAGATCAGCCCCAGCATTTT. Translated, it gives CASSLLGRDQPQHF.